This T cell receptor beta chain appears in the sequencing data of a study of spatial heterogeneity in lung cancer. Across the whole study: Detection consistently yielded more beta chains than alpha chains. Matched bulk RNA-seq gave a T cell module score that correlated strongly with tumor-region TCR transcript counts.

Study-wide results and limits: Expanded intratumoral alpha and beta TCR counts tracked tumor mutation counts.

This clonotype showed up many times. No antigen is known for it. Time point: sample taken at primary tumor resection. The donors comprised approximately 72 untreated early-stage non-small cell lung cancer patients. Unsorted samples of tumor, nontumor lung or frozen PBMC had their whole RNA sequenced. Each CDR3 protein gets one entry after TCRdb re-called the 5' RACE reads with MiXCR. The data show fewer than 7,500 distinct CDR3 sequences, 13% seen once. The CDR3 runs to 13 residues. The V gene's germline CDR1 is SEHNR and CDR2 FQNEAQ (reference sequence). V lost 3 bases and J lost 2, with 7 bases in between.

The sample was lung tumor tissue, taken at surgery. This TCR derives from a female donor with early-stage non-small cell lung cancer. The chain uses TRBV7-9 and TRBJ2-5, with D hard to call. The CDR3 region has the DNA TGTGCCAGCAGCTTCCACTCTCAAGAGACCCAGTACTTC. Amino acid sequence: CASSFHSQETQYF.